This TCR beta chain was recorded in a study of T cell responses to AZD1222 COVID-19 vaccine. Germline V lookup: CDR1 SGHTA, CDR2 FQGTGA. V was trimmed by 0 bases and J by 2 bases, leaving 14 bases between them. CDR3 length equals 16 residues. Study-level findings and limits: CD4 TCRs linked to vaccination spanned spike, dominating at 160-218 and 743-854.

Points on this clone: Its cognate antigen is unknown.

The table came from immunoSEQ multiplex PCR; TCRdb's copy has only in-frame clones and leaves some out. The sample has 75,000 to 95,000 clones; roughly 90% are singletons. This TCR derives from an adult in good health. V gene TRBV7-3 combines with J gene TRBJ2-7, with D perhaps TRBD2 (6 bases). Source: peripheral blood, taken on day 0 of MenACWY control vaccination. The CDR3: CASSLTGQGGPYEQYF. DNA of the CDR3: TGTGCCAGCAGCTTAACGGGGCAGGGAGGTCCCTACGAGCAGTACTTC.